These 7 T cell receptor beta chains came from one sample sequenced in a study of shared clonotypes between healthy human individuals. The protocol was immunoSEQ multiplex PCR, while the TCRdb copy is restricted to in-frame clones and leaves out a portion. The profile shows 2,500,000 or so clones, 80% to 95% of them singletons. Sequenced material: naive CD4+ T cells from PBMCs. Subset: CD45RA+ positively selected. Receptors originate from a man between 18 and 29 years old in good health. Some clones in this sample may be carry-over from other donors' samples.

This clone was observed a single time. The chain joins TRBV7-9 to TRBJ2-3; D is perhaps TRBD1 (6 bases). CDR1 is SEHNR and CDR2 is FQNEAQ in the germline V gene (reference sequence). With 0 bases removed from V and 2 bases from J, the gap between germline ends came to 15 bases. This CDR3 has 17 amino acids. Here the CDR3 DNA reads TGTGCCAGCAGCTTAGCGGCATGGCGGACAGACACAGATACGCAGTATTTT. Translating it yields CASSLAAWRTDTDTQYF.

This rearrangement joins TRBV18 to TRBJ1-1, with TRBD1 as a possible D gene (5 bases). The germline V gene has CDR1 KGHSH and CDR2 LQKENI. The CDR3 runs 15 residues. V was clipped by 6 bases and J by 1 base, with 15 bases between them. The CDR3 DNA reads TGTGCCAGCTCCTCCTTAGGAGGGACGAACACTGAAGCTTTCTTT. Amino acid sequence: CASSSLGGTNTEAFF.

This CDR3 reads CASSLEDGYYGYTF. The CDR3 nucleotides read TGCGCCAGCAGCTTGGAGGACGGATACTATGGCTACACCTTC. The chain is built from TRBV5-1 and TRBJ1-2; no definite D call. Germline V CDR1 and CDR2: SGHRS, YFSETQ. V was shortened by 0 bases and J by 3 bases, with 9 bases between the two germline ends. The CDR3 covers 14 residues.

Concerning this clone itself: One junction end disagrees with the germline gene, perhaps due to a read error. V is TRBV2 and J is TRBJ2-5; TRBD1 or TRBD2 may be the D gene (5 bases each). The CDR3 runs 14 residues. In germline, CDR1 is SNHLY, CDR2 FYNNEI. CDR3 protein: CASIPWDLQGTQYF. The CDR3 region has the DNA TGTGCCAGCATTCCGTGGGACCTCCAAGGGACCCAGTACTTC.

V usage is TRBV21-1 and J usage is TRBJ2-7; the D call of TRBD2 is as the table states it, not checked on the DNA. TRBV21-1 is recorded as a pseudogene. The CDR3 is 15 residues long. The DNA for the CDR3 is TGTGCCAGCAGCAAAGATGGGCGGAGGGCCAGGGAGCAGTACTTC. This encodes CASSKDGRRAREQYF.

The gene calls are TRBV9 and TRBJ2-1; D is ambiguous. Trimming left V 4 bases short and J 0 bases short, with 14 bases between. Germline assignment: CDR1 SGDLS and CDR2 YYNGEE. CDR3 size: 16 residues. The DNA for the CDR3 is TGTGCCAGCAGCCCCGCTGGTCGCTTCTCCTACAATGAGCAGTTCTTC. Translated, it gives CASSPAGRFSYNEQFF.

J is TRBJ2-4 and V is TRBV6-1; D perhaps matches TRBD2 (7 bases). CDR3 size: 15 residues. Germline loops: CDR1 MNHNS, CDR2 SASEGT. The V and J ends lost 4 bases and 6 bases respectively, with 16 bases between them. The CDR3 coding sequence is TGTGCCAGCAGTGTTAGGGGGGGAATGGGAAACATTCAGTACTTC. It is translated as CASSVRGGMGNIQYF.